This T cell receptor (beta chain) was documented in a study of blood T cell repertoires in COVID-19. Study-wide background: Sources were T cells, B-cell-depleted T cells, or PBMCs; the material itself was cDNA or gDNA.

As handled by the study authors: For nucleated cells, counts were estimated from reference gene primer amplification. Assay: immunoSEQ multiplex PCR; the TCRdb copy retains only in-frame clones and omits some. V and J calls and clone size are copied from that table; D and trimming were computed from the DNA. The sample consists of some 120,000 clones, around 85% of them appearing once. This clone appeared once. V was cut by 7 bases and J by 7 bases, with 14 bases left in between. The CDR3 is 12 amino acids. The germline CDR1 and CDR2 sequences are SQVTM and ANQGSEA. V gene TRBV29-1 combines with J gene TRBJ2-1; D may be TRBD2 (6 bases). The TCR comes from a woman in her fifties or sixties with acute or convalescent COVID-19. Sequenced: peripheral blood. The CDR3 DNA sequence: TGCAGCGCCCGACTAGGGGAGAATGAGCAGTTCTTC. Protein: CSARLGENEQFF.